Listed below are T cell receptor beta chains from one sample, sequenced in a study of beta chain features in type 1 diabetes. Method: immunoSEQ multiplex PCR; TCRdb's copy keeps in-frame clones and lacks some. The table includes about 660,000 clones, over 11% detected once. Sequences were obtained from naive CD4+ T cells from blood. These receptors all come from a man aged 18-30 years with type 1 diabetes. Each CDR3 is given with its conserved first and last residue. A D gene is named only where the DNA matches it firmly. Part of the rows lack a size; the others show once, few, many or a class for expanded clones.

d_call	v_call	j_call	clone_size	cdr3_nt	cdr3_aa
NA	TRBV7-2	TRBJ2-5	few	TGTGCCAGCAGCTTACTAGGGAGTATAGAGACCCAGTACTTC	CASSLLGSIETQYF
NA	TRBV6-6	TRBJ2-7	NA	TGTGCCACCGGCCTAGGGGCCTACGAGCAGTACTTC	CATGLGAYEQYF
TRBD1	TRBV23-1	TRBJ1-5	NA	TGCGCCAGCAGTCGGACAGGGGGCGCGGGTGTATGCAGCAATCAGCCCCAGCATTTT	CASSRTGGAGVCSNQPQHF
TRBD2	TRBV7-9	TRBJ2-2	NA	TGTGCCAGCAGCCCACGGACTAGCGGGAACACCGGGGAGCTGTTTTTT	CASSPRTSGNTGELFF
NA	TRBV7-9	TRBJ1-2	NA	TGTGCCAGCGCCGGGGAGGGTGGCTATGGCTACACCTTC	CASAGEGGYGYTF
TRBD1	TRBV29-1	TRBJ1-4	few	TGCAGCGCCCTGAACAGGGGGGACTTATCTAATGAAAAACTGTTTTTT	CSALNRGDLSNEKLFF
TRBD1	TRBV9	TRBJ1-2	few	TGTGCCAGCAGCGTTACAGGGGGGTCAGGTGGCTACACCTTC	CASSVTGGSGGYTF
TRBD2	TRBV29-1	TRBJ2-1	NA	TGCAGCGTTGACCAAGCGGGAGGGGTCGATGAGCAGTTCTTC	CSVDQAGGVDEQFF
NA	TRBV14	TRBJ2-7	few	TGTGCCAGCAGCCCTCTCGGGCCAGCGCCGAGCTCCTACGAGCAGTACTTC	CASSPLGPAPSSYEQYF
TRBD1	TRBV25-1	TRBJ2-5	NA	TGTGCCAGCAGTGGAACAGGGGGTGAGACCCAGTACTTC	CASSGTGGETQYF
TRBD2	TRBV30	TRBJ2-3	few	TGTGCCTGGAGTGTGAGCGGGAGATGGGCAGGGGATACGCAGTATTTT	CAWSVSGRWAGDTQYF
NA	TRBV14	TRBJ1-2	NA	TGTGCCAGCAGCCAAGAGGGGCAGGGCTATGGCTACACCTTC	CASSQEGQGYGYTF
NA	TRBV7-2	TRBJ2-2	few	TGTGCCAGCAGCCGGGACACCAACACCGGGGAGCTGTTTTTT	CASSRDTNTGELFF
TRBD1	TRBV18	TRBJ1-4	few	TGTGCCAGCTCACCCCGAGTACAGGGGGATGATGAAAAACTGTTTTTT	CASSPRVQGDDEKLFF
NA	TRBV21-1	TRBJ2-3	NA	TGTGCCAGCAGCAAGGTAGCGGAGCCAAAAGGAGATACGCAGTATTTT	CASSKVAEPKGDTQYF
TRBD1	TRBV28	TRBJ1-2	NA	TGTGCCAGCAGTTCTTCTCCCGGGACAGTCTATGGCTACACCTTC	CASSSSPGTVYGYTF
TRBD1	TRBV9	TRBJ1-6	few	TGTGCCAGCAGCGTAGAGACAGGGGTAAATTCACCCCTCCACTTT	CASSVETGVNSPLHF
NA	TRBV20-1	TRBJ2-7	NA	TGCAGTGCTAGAAAAGAGCAGTACTTC	CSARKEQYF
NA	TRBV19	TRBJ2-1	NA	TGTGCCAGTAGTATTGGCTTCGTCGGCGAGCAGTTCTTC	CASSIGFVGEQFF
NA	TRBV30	TRBJ2-3	NA	TGTGCCTGGACTCAGGGCCCTGGCACAGATACGCAGTATTTT	CAWTQGPGTDTQYF
TRBD1	TRBV28	TRBJ1-2	NA	TGTGCCAGCAGTTTAACTTCACAGGGGCTTGGCTACACCTTC	CASSLTSQGLGYTF
NA	TRBV30	TRBJ1-2	NA	TGTGCCTGGAGTGGGCTTTATCATCTATGGGGCTACACCTTC	CAWSGLYHLWGYTF
TRBD2	TRBV5-6	TRBJ2-4	few	TGTGCCAGCAGTAAACCTGGGACTAGTAAGAACATTCAGTACTTC	CASSKPGTSKNIQYF
TRBD2	TRBV9	TRBJ2-1	NA	TGTGCCAGCAGCTTTCTGGGACTAGCGGGAGGAAATGGAAATGAGCAGTTCTTC	CASSFLGLAGGNGNEQFF
NA	TRBV7-6	TRBJ2-7	NA	TGTGCCAGCAGCCCGGGCGGCTCCTACGAGCAGTACTTC	CASSPGGSYEQYF
TRBD2	TRBV30	TRBJ2-5	few	TGTGCCGGGGGAGTAGCGGGAGGCAGAGAGACCCAGTACTTC	CAGGVAGGRETQYF
TRBD2	TRBV18	TRBJ2-5	few	TGTGCCAGCTCACCAATGTCTAGCGGGGGCCGCGAGACCCAGTACTTC	CASSPMSSGGRETQYF
TRBD2	TRBV5-6	TRBJ2-7	NA	TGTGCCAGCAGCTTCTGGCCTAGCGGCTACGAGCAGTACTTC	CASSFWPSGYEQYF
TRBD1	TRBV9	TRBJ2-3	few	TGTGCCAGCAGCGCGGGACAGGGAGGCACAGATACGCAGTATTTT	CASSAGQGGTDTQYF
NA	TRBV2	TRBJ2-5	NA	TGTGCCAGCACCGAAGAGCAAGAGACCCAGTACTTC	CASTEEQETQYF
TRBD1	TRBV29-1	TRBJ2-7	NA	TGCAGCGTCGAGACAGGGAGCGGAAGGCAGTACTTC	CSVETGSGRQYF
NA	TRBV7-9	TRBJ1-2	NA	TGTGCCAGCAGCTTAGCAGGGCTCGGCTACACCTTC	CASSLAGLGYTF
NA	TRBV6-6	TRBJ2-6	NA	TGTGCCAGCAGTTACAGGTCTGGGGCCAACGTCCTGACTTTC	CASSYRSGANVLTF
NA	TRBV7-7	TRBJ2-3	few	TGTGCTAGCAGCTTAGGCGGAGGGGCAGATACGCAGTATTTT	CASSLGGGADTQYF
NA	TRBV5-1	TRBJ2-7	NA	TGCGCCAGCAGCTTTAAATCCCAGGGCGAGCAGTACTTC	CASSFKSQGEQYF
TRBD2	TRBV5-1	TRBJ2-2	NA	TGCGCCAGCAGCTTGACCGGGACTAGCAACACCGGGGAGCTGTTTTTT	CASSLTGTSNTGELFF
NA	TRBV20-1	TRBJ1-2	few	TGCAGTAGAGGAGGGGCGGTTGGCTACACCTTC	CSRGGAVGYTF
NA	TRBV6-4	TRBJ2-1	NA	TGTGCCAGCAGTGTGGGTCTGGGGGATGAGCAGTTCTTC	CASSVGLGDEQFF
NA	TRBV19	TRBJ1-1	few	TGTGCCAGTAGTATCCGTACAGGGATGGGCTCGTGGAACACTGAAGCTTTCTTT	CASSIRTGMGSWNTEAFF
NA	TRBV11-1	TRBJ1-2	NA	TGTGCCAGCAGCCATGACCAGAACTATGGCTACACCTTC	CASSHDQNYGYTF
NA	TRBV5-1	TRBJ2-2	few	TGCGCCAGCAGCTTGGGTGCTCTTGAGAGCGGGGAGCTGTTTTTT	CASSLGALESGELFF
NA	TRBV5-1	TRBJ2-1	NA	TGCGCCAGCAGCTTTTTGGAGGGGGGAACGCATGAGCAGTTCTTC	CASSFLEGGTHEQFF